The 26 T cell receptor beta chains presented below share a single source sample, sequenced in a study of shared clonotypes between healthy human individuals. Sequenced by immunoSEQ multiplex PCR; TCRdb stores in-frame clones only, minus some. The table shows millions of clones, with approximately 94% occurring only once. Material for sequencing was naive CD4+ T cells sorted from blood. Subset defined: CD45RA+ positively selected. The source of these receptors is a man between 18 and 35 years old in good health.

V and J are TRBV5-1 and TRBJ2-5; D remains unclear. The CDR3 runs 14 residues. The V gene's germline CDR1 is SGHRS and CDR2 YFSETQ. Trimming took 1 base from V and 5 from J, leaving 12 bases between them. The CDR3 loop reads CASSLQFMGETQYF. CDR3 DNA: TGCGCCAGCAGCTTGCAGTTTATGGGGGAGACCCAGTACTTC. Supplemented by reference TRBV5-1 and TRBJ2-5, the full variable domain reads KAGVTQTPRYLIKTRGQQVTLSCSPISGHRSVSWYQQTPGQGLQFLFEYFSETQRNKGNFPGRFSGRQFSNSRSEMNVSTLELGDSALYLCASSLQFMGETQYFGPGTRLLVL.

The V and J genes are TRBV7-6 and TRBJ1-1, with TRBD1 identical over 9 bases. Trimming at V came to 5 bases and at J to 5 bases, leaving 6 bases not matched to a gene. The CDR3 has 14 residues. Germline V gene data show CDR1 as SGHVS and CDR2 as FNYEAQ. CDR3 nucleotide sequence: TGTGCCAGCAGCCCGGGACAGGGTGGGACTGAAGCTTTCTTT. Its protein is CASSPGQGGTEAFF.

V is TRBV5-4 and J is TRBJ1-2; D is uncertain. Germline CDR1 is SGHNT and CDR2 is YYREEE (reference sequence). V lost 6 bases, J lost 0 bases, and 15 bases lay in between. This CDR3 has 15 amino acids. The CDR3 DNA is TGTGCCAGCAAATTAGGCAGGACGGCTAACTATGGCTACACCTTC. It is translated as CASKLGRTANYGYTF. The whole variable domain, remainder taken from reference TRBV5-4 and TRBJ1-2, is ETGVTQSPTHLIKTRGQQVTLRCSSQSGHNTVSWYQQALGQGPQFIFQYYREEENGRGNFPPRFSGLQFPNYSSELNVNALELDDSALYLCASKLGRTANYGYTFGSGTRLTVV.

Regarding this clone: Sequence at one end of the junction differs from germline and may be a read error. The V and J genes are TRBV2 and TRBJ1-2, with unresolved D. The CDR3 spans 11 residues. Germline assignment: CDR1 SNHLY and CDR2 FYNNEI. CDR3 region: CASSENSGYTF. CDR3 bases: TGTGCCAGCAGTGAAAACTCTGGCTACACCTTC. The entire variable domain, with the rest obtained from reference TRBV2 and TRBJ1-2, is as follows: EPEVTQTPSHQVTQMGQEVILRCVPISNHLYFYWYRQILGQKVEFLVSFYNNEISEKSEIFDDQFSVERPDGSNFTLKIRSTKLEDSAMYFCASSENSGYTFGSGTRLTVV.

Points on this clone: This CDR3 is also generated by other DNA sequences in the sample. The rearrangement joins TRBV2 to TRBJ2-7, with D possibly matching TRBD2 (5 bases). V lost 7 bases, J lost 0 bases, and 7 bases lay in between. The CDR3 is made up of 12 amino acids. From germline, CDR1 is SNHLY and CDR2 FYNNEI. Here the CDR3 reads CASTGNSYEQYF. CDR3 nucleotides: TGTGCCAGCACGGGGAACTCCTACGAGCAGTACTTC.

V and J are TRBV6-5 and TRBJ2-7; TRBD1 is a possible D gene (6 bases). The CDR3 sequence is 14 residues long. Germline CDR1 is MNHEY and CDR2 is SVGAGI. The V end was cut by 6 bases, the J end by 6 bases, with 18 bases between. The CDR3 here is CASSGRDTFAEQYF. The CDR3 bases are TGTGCCAGCAGCGGCCGGGACACCTTCGCCGAGCAGTACTTC.

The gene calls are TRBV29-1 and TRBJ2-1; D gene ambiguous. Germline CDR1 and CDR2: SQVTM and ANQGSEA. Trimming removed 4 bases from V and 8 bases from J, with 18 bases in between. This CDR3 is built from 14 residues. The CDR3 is CSVGWLPRGDEQFF. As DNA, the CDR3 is TGCAGCGTTGGGTGGCTACCTCGAGGCGATGAGCAGTTCTTC.

The CDR3, as DNA: TGCGCCAGCAGCCAAGTAGACCCAGGGGGTGAAAAACTGTTTTTT. Translation: CASSQVDPGGEKLFF. The V gene is TRBV4-1, the J gene TRBJ1-4; TRBD1 agrees at 7 bases. Unmatched junction bases numbered 6, after V lost 1 base and J lost 7 bases. CDR1 is MGHRA, CDR2 YSYEKL, per germline. The CDR3 is 15 residues long.

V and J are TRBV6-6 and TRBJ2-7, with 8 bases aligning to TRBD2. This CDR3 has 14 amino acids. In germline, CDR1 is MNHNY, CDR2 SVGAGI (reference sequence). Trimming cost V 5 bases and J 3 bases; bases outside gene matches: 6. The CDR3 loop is CASSAPTSDYEQYF. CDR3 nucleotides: TGTGCCAGCAGTGCCCCGACTAGCGACTACGAGCAGTACTTC.

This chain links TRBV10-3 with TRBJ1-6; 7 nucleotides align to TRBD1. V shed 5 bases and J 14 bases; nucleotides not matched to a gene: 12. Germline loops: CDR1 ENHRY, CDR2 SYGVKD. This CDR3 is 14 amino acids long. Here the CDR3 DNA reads TGTGCCATCAGTTACGACAGGGAAGGCTGGGCCCTCCACTTT. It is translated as CAISYDREGWALHF.

Here the CDR3 DNA reads TGTGCCAGCCGAGGGAGCTCCTACAATGAGCAGTTCTTC. It specifies CASRGSSYNEQFF. The V call is TRBV7-2, the J call TRBJ2-1; D is perhaps TRBD2 (5 bases). V lost 8 bases and J lost 0, with 8 bases in between. The V gene's germline CDR1 is SGHTA and CDR2 FQGNSA. This CDR3 spans 13 amino acids.

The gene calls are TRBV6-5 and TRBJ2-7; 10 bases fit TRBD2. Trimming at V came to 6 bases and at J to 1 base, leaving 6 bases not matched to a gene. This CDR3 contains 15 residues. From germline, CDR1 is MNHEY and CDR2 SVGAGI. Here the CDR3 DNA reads TGTGCCAGCAGCCGCGGGACTAGCGTGTCCTACGAGCAGTACTTC. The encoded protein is CASSRGTSVSYEQYF.

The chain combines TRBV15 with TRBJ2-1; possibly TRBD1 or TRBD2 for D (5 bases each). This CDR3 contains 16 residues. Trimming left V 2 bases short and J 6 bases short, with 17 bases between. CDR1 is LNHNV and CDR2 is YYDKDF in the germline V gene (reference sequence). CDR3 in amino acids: CATSRLLTPGPNEQFF. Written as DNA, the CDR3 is TGTGCCACCAGCAGATTGCTAACTCCGGGACCCAATGAGCAGTTCTTC.

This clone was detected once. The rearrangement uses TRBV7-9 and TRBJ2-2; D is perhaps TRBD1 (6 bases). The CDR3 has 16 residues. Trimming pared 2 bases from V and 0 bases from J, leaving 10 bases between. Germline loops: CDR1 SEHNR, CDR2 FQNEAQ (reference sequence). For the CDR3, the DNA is TGTGCCAGCAGCTTACGGACAGTCGCGAACACCGGGGAGCTGTTTTTT. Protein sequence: CASSLRTVANTGELFF. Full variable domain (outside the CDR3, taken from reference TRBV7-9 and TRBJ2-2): DTGVSQNPRHKITKRGQNVTFRCDPISEHNRLYWYRQTLGQGPEFLTYFQNEAQLEKSRLLSDRFSAERPKGSFSTLEIQRTEQGDSAMYLCASSLRTVANTGELFFGEGSRLTVL.

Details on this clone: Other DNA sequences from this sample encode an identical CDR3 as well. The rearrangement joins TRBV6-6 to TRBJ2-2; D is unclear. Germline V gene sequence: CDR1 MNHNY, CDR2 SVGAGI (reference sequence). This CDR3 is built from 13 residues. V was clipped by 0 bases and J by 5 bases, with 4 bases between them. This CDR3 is CASSYSGTGELFF. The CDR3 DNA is TGTGCCAGCAGTTACTCGGGGACCGGGGAGCTGTTTTTT.

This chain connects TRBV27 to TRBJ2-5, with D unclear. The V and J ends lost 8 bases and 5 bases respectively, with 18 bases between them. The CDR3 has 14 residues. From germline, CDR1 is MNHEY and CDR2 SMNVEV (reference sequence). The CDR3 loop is CASSPSVGRETQYF. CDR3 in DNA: TGTGCCAGCTCCCCATCTGTTGGTCGGGAGACCCAGTACTTC.

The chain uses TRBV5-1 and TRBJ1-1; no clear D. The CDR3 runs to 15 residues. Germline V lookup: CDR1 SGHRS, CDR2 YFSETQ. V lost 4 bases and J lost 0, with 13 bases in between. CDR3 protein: CASSVVTNLNTEAFF. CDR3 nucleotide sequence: TGCGCCAGCAGCGTGGTGACTAACCTGAACACTGAAGCTTTCTTT.

CDR3 residues: CASSQAVGQGWNEQFF. CDR3 in DNA: TGCGCCAGCAGCCAAGCCGTGGGACAGGGGTGGAATGAGCAGTTCTTC. This chain connects TRBV4-3 to TRBJ2-1, with 10 bases lining up with TRBD1. V gave up 1 base and J gave up 7 bases; unmatched junction bases: 7. The CDR3 totals 16 residues. The germline gives CDR1 LGHNA, CDR2 YSLEER.

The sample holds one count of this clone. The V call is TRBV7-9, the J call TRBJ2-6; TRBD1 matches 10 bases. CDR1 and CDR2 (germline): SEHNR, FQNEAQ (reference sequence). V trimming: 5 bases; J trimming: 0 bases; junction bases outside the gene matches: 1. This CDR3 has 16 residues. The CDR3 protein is CASSRDRGSGANVLTF. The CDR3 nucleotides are TGTGCCAGCAGCCGGGACAGGGGCTCTGGGGCCAACGTCCTGACTTTC.

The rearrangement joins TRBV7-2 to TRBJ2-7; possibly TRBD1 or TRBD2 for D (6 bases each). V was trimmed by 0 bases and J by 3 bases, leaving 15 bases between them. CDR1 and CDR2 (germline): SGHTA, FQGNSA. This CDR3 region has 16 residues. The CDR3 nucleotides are TGTGCCAGCAGCTTAGCGGGGGGCAGAGTGAACTACGAGCAGTACTTC. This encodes CASSLAGGRVNYEQYF.

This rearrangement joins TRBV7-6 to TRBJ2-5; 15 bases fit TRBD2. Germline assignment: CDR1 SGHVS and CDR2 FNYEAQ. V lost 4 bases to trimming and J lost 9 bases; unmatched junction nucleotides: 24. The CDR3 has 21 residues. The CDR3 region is CASSSPPGLAGGLKGSGAQYF. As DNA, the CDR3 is TGTGCCAGCAGCTCCCCCCCGGGACTAGCGGGAGGCCTCAAAGGGAGCGGGGCCCAGTACTTC.

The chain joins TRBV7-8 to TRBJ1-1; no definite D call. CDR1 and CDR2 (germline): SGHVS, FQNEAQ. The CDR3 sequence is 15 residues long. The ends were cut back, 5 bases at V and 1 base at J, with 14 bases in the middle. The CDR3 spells CASSRVGGPNTEAFF. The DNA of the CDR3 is TGTGCCAGCAGCCGAGTTGGAGGGCCGAACACTGAAGCTTTCTTT.

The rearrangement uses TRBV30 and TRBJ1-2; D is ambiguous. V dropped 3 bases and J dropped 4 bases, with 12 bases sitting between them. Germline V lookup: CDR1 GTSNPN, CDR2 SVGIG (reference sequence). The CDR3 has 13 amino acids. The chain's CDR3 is CAWRGEAIYGYTF. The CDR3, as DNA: TGTGCCTGGAGGGGAGAGGCAATCTATGGCTACACCTTC.

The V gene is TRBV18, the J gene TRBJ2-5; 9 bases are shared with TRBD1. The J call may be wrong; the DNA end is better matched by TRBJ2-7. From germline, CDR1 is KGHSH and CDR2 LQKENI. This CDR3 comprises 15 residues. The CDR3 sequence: CASSKPGTGFYEQYF. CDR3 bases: TGTGCCAGCTCCAAACCCGGGACAGGGTTCTACGAGCAGTACTTC.

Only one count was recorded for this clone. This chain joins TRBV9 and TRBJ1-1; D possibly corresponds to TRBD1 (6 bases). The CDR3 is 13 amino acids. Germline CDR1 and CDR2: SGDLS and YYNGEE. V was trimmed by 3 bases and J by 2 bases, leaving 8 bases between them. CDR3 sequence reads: CASSAQGNTEAFF. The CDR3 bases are TGTGCCAGCAGCGCACAGGGTAACACTGAAGCTTTCTTT.

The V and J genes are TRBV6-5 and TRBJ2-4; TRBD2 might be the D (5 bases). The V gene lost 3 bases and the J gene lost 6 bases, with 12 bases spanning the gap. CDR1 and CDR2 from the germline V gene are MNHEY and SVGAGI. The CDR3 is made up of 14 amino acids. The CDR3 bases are TGTGCCAGCAGTTATGACCGGGGTGGAAACATTCAGTACTTC. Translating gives CASSYDRGGNIQYF.